The present T cell receptor (beta chain) was sequenced within a study of cytomegalovirus exposure and HLA in healthy donors. In the study overall: For the 300 to 450 genotyped donors, 65% to 90% fell within the Caucasian-associated ancestry cluster.

PCR was performed using 60 Vbeta and 13 Jbeta primers. The repertoire was sequenced with immunoSEQ multiplex PCR; TCRdb's copy has only in-frame clones and lacks some. This table holds over 80,000 clones, around three fifths found once. Study observations and caveats: It was reported that TCR beta sequences correctly inferred the HLA-A and HLA-B alleles for most subjects. Near-uniform donor sequencing depth was presumed by presence/absence analyses. Associated with cytomegalovirus, according to the listing, were around 170 TCR beta chains.

As for this clone: Its target is not known.

The sequenced material came from PBMCs. The TCR originated in a boy aged 5-17 years in good health and CMV-seropositive.

The CDR3 DNA reads as TGCGCCAGCAGCCAACGCTCCAGGGGGCTCGGGCGGGACACAGATACGCAGTATTTT. Protein product: CASSQRSRGLGRDTDTQYF. The chain has TRBV4-1 and TRBJ2-3; 8 nucleotides match TRBD1. This CDR3 comprises 19 residues. V was clipped by 2 bases and J by 2 bases; unmatched bases: 15. CDR1 is MGHRA and CDR2 is YSYEKL in the germline V gene.